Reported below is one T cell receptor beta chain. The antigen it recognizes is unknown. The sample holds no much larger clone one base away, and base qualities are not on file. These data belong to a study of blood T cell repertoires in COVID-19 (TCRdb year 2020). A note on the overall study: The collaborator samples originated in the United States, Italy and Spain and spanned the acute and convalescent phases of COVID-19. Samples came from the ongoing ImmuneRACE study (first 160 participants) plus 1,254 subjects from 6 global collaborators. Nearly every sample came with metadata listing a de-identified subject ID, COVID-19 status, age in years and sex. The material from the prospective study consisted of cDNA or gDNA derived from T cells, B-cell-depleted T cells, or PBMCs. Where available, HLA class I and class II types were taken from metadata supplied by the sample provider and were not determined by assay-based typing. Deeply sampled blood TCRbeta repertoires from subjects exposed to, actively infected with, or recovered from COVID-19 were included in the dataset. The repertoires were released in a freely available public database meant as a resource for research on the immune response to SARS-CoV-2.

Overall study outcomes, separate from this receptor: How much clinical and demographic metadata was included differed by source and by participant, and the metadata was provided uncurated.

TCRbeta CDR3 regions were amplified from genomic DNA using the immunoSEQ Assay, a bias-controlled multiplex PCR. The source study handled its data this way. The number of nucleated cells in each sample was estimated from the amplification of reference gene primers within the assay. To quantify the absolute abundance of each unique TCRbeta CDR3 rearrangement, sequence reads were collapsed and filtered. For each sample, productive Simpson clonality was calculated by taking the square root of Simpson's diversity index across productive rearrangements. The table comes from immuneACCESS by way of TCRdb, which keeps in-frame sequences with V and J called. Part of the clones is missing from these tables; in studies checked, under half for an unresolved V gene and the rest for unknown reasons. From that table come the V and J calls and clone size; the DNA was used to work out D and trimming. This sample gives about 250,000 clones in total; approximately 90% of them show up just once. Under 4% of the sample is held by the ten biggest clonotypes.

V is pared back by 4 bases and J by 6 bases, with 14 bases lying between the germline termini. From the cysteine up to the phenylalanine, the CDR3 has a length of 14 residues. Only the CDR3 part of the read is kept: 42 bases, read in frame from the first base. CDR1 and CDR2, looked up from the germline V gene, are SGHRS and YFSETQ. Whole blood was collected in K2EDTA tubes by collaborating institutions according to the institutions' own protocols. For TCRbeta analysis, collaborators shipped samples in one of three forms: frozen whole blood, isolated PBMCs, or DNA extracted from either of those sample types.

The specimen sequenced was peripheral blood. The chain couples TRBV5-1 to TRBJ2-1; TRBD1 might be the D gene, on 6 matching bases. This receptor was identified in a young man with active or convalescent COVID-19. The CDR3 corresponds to CASSRILDSNEQFF. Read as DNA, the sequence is TGCGCCAGCAGCCGTATATTGGACAGCAATGAGCAGTTCTTC. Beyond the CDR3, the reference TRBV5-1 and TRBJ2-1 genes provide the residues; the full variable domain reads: KAGVTQTPRYLIKTRGQQVTLSCSPISGHRSVSWYQQTPGQGLQFLFEYFSETQRNKGNFPGRFSGRQFSNSRSEMNVSTLELGDSALYLCASSRILDSNEQFFGPGTRLTVL.